The sequence of this T cell receptor (beta chain) was determined in a study of CD8 T cells in ankylosing spondylitis. Concerning this clonotype: Its antigen is currently unknown.

This CDR3 is built from 21 residues. TCRdb processed the 5' RACE reads anew with MiXCR; each CDR3 protein has one entry. The table lists under 850,000 distinct CDR3 sequences, roughly 19% of them singletons. Findings and limits, study-wide: Some of the motif variants had earlier been found in reactive arthritis patients' fluid and blood. What appeared characteristic of ankylosing spondylitis blood was a TCR beta motif of fewer than ten highly homologous variants. As for the disease-linked clones, they showed a CD8+ phenotype and occurred at relatively low frequencies in peripheral blood.

Sequencing was done on a sample of blood, either unsorted or a sorted T cell fraction (not recorded which). The source is a male donor with ankylosing spondylitis. This rearrangement joins TRBV21-1 to TRBJ2-2; TRBD1 is the table's D call, not checked against the DNA. TRBV21-1 represents a pseudogene. CDR3 bases: TGTGCCAGCAACCCGGCGACAGGGTCTAGCGACGCAGACCCGAACACCGGGGAGCTGTTTTTT. This encodes CASNPATGSSDADPNTGELFF.